The subject of this entry is one T cell receptor beta chain. Its target is unknown. There are 14 residues in the CDR3. Germline-derived CDR1 and CDR2 are SGHRS and YFSETQ. Trimming took off 4 bases at V and 10 bases at J, with 17 bases between the two ends. Clones were read by immunoSEQ multiplex PCR, and TCRdb kept only the in-frame ones, dropping some. The sample has 140,000 to 150,000 clones, approximately 78% seen once. The data derive from a study of T cell responses to AZD1222 COVID-19 vaccine. Study results and caveats: Clonal diversity was possibly underestimated; the donors were predominantly white British and more often female. Spike-specific TCR breadth and depth went up after people got two AZD1222 doses.

The starting material was peripheral blood, obtained on day 0 of MenACWY control vaccination. This chain connects TRBV5-1 to TRBJ2-2; D is tentatively TRBD1 or TRBD2 (6 bases each). The TCR comes from an adult in good health. The CDR3 loop reads CASSTGRGREELFF. For the CDR3, the DNA is TGCGCCAGCAGCACAGGACGGGGGCGAGAGGAGCTGTTTTTT. Filled out from reference TRBV5-1 and TRBJ2-2, the complete variable domain reads KAGVTQTPRYLIKTRGQQVTLSCSPISGHRSVSWYQQTPGQGLQFLFEYFSETQRNKGNFPGRFSGRQFSNSRSEMNVSTLELGDSALYLCASSTGRGREELFFGEGSRLTVL.